This T cell receptor beta chain was captured in a study of cytomegalovirus exposure and HLA in healthy donors. Background on the study: As an earlier analysis found, 180 million or so T cells yielded about 100 million unique TCR beta sequences. Study results and limitations: Researchers reported in a later analysis that a missense DCLRE1C variant was tied to TCR beta V- and J-gene trimming.

The V gene's germline CDR1 is MNHEY and CDR2 SVGAGI. There are 14 residues in the CDR3. The trim removed 6 bases at V and 0 bases at J, leaving 3 bases unmatched. A multiplex PCR was run with 60 Vbeta primers and 13 Jbeta primers. Repertoires were generated with immunoSEQ multiplex PCR, while TCRdb's copy carries only in-frame clones and drops some. Found here are tens of thousands of clones, 84% of them singletons; the top ten hold roughly 5.9%. This clone was detected a few times. No antigen is known for it. The clonotype was recovered from a woman aged 18-29 years in good health and CMV-seropositive. Specimen: PBMCs. The rearrangement uses TRBV6-5 and TRBJ2-7; 9 bases are shared with TRBD1. The CDR3 bases are TGTGCCAGCAGGGGACAGGGAAACTCCTACGAGCAGTACTTC. Residues: CASRGQGNSYEQYF.